Described below is a single TCR beta chain sequence and its context. This entry belongs to a study of shared clonotypes between healthy human individuals. About the research overall: The cohort had two women and three men, ages 18 to 49.

Germline V gives CDR1 MNHNS, CDR2 SASEGT. Trimming removed 9 bases at V and 5 bases at J, with 20 bases between. The CDR3 is 15 amino acids. Libraries were prepared by immunoSEQ multiplex PCR; TCRdb keeps only in-frame clonotypes and omits some of them. The sample lists 2 million to 2.5 million clones, just over 90% occurring once. Cells designated naive CD8 were CD45RO-negative and were positively selected for CCR7, with terminally differentiated effector memory CD45RA+ cells excluded. The specimen sequenced was naive CD8+ T cells from PBMCs. This receptor was identified in a man aged 18 to 30 in good health. Some clones in this sample may be carry-over from other donors' samples. This rearrangement joins TRBV6-1 to TRBJ2-1, with D perhaps matching TRBD2 (6 bases). CDR3 sequence (DNA): TGTGCCAGTACAAAATTGGGGGGATTCGACAATGAGCAGTTCTTC. It yields the protein CASTKLGGFDNEQFF.